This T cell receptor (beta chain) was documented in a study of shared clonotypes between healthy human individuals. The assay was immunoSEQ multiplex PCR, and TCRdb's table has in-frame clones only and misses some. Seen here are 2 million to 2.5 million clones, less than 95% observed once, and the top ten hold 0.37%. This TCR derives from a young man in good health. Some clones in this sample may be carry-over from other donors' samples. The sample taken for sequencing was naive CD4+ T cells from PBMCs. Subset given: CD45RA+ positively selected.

For the CDR3, the DNA is TGTGCCAGCAGTTCCCAGCCGAAGACAGGAGCCTACGAGCAGTACTTC. Protein sequence: CASSSQPKTGAYEQYF. J is TRBJ2-7 and V is TRBV28; the D gene is possibly TRBD1 (6 bases). Looked up from germline, CDR1 is MDHEN and CDR2 is SYDVKM. V lost 4 bases and J lost 2, with 18 bases in between. This CDR3 is 16 amino acids long.